These T cell receptor beta chains were read from a single sample in a study of regulatory T cells in long-lasting Graves disease. TCRdb passed the multiplex PCR reads through MiXCR, listing each CDR3 protein once. The sample has 450,000 to 650,000 distinct CDR3 sequences; 15% to 20% are singletons. The sample also formed part of further work on T cells in Graves' hyperthyroidism and ophthalmopathy.

The sequencing here drew on peripheral blood mononuclear cells (PBMCs), taken at new diagnosis, from a patient treated with antithyroid drugs. These receptors were taken from a woman aged 40 to 65 with Graves disease. Both conserved end residues are part of each CDR3. The D gene is left open where the match is weak. Not every row has a clone size; where given, it reads once, few, many or a size class.

TRBJ1-2	.	13	many	TRBV9	CASSSAGNYGYTF	TGTGCCAGCAGTTCGGCCGGTAACTATGGCTACACCTTC
TRBJ2-7	.	16	many	TRBV27	CASSLSPRAKGYEQYF	TGTGCCAGCAGTTTATCCCCCCGGGCCAAGGGCTACGAGCAGTACTTC
TRBJ1-1	.	17	.	TRBV5-5	CASSGVRGMWMNTEAFF	TGTGCCAGCAGCGGGGTGCGGGGCATGTGGATGAACACTGAAGCTTTCTTT
TRBJ2-7	TRBD2	15	many	TRBV2	CASSRRTSTSYEQYF	TGTGCCAGCAGCCGGAGGACTAGCACTAGTTACGAGCAGTACTTC
TRBJ2-1	TRBD1	13	many	TRBV3-1	CASSGTGNHEQFF	TGTGCCAGCAGCGGGACAGGGAACCATGAGCAGTTCTTC
TRBJ2-5	TRBD2	13	many	TRBV12-3/TRBV12-4	CASSGTSEETQYF	TGTGCCAGCAGCGGGACTAGCGAAGAGACCCAGTACTTC
TRBJ2-1	TRBD2	16	.	TRBV6-1	CASRAEGLVSYNEQLF	TGTGCCAGCAGGGCCGAGGGACTAGTCTCCTACAATGAGCAGCTCTTC
TRBJ1-4	.	14	few	TRBV4-1	CASSHLGESEKLFF	TGCGCCAGCAGCCATCTGGGTGAGAGTGAAAAACTGTTTTTT
TRBJ2-7	TRBD2	14	.	TRBV2	CASSSPSGTYEQYF	TGTGCCAGCAGCTCCCCTAGCGGGACCTACGAGCAGTACTTC
TRBJ1-2	TRBD1	15	.	TRBV27	CASSLTGVNSYGYTF	TGTGCCAGCAGCCTCACAGGGGTCAACTCCTATGGCTACACCTTC
TRBJ2-7	.	17	many	TRBV20-1	CSASHNFLAVKEYEQYF	TGCAGTGCTAGCCACAATTTCCTCGCCGTGAAAGAATACGAGCAGTACTTC
TRBJ2-6	TRBD1	17	few	TRBV30	CAWSTGQVYSGANVLTF	TGTGCCTGGAGTACAGGACAGGTGTACTCTGGGGCCAACGTCCTGACTTTC
TRBJ2-7	.	14	many	TRBV12-3/TRBV12-4	CASSLIDSSYEQYF	TGTGCCAGCAGTTTAATAGACAGCTCCTACGAGCAGTACTTC
TRBJ1-1	TRBD1	16	many	TRBV27	CASNIDRGPLFTEAFF	TGTGCCAGCAACATCGACAGGGGGCCACTCTTCACTGAAGCTTTCTTT
TRBJ2-3	.	14	.	TRBV7-3	CASSFSGIADAQYF	TGTGCCAGCAGCTTTTCAGGTATTGCAGATGCGCAGTATTTT
TRBJ2-7	TRBD2	15	.	TRBV11-2	CASSLDRLAGPEQYF	TGTGCCAGCAGCTTGGACCGACTAGCGGGTCCCGAGCAGTACTTC
TRBJ1-6	.	13	few	TRBV11-2	CASTGQGTSPLHF	TGTGCCAGCACCGGGCAGGGGACTTCACCCCTCCACTTT
TRBJ1-1	.	12	many	TRBV20-1	CSARDTRTEAFF	TGCAGTGCCCGGGACACTAGGACTGAAGCTTTCTTT
TRBJ1-6	TRBD1	14	.	TRBV19	CASSITGGGSPLHF	TGTGCCAGTAGTATTACAGGGGGCGGATCACCCCTCCACTTT
TRBJ1-2	.	16	.	TRBV12-3/TRBV12-4	CASSFTSMGSNYGYTF	TGTGCCAGCAGTTTCACCAGTATGGGATCTAACTATGGCTACACCTTC
TRBJ1-6	.	16	few	TRBV19	CASSIQGPTYNSPLHF	TGTGCCAGTAGTATCCAGGGACCGACCTATAATTCACCCCTCCACTTT
TRBJ2-3	.	15	many	TRBV7-9	CASSPRDTSTDTQYF	TGTGCCAGCAGCCCCAGGGATACTAGCACAGATACGCAGTATTTT
TRBJ2-7	TRBD2	15	.	TRBV6-2/TRBV6-3	CASSYLGAGAHEQYF	TGTGCCAGCAGTTACCTCGGAGCGGGGGCCCACGAGCAGTACTTC
TRBJ1-1	.	15	many	TRBV10-2	CASSENPYGLTEAFF	TGCGCCAGCAGTGAGAACCCCTACGGCCTCACTGAAGCTTTCTTT
TRBJ2-1	TRBD2	16	many	TRBV6-1	CASSERRGKQVDEQFF	TGTGCCAGCAGTGAACGGCGGGGGAAACAAGTCGATGAGCAGTTCTTC
TRBJ2-3	TRBD2	16	.	TRBV29-1	CSVEGLAGGPPDTQYF	TGCAGCGTTGAAGGGTTAGCGGGGGGGCCGCCAGATACGCAGTATTTT
TRBJ2-3	.	19	.	TRBV27	CASSLKGDSGPLHPDTQYF	TGTGCCAGCAGTCTAAAGGGGGATAGCGGCCCATTACATCCAGATACGCAGTATTTT
TRBJ1-5	TRBD1	13	.	TRBV3-1	CASSRTGHQPQHF	TGTGCCAGCAGTCGGACAGGGCACCAGCCCCAGCATTTT
TRBJ1-4	TRBD1	16	many	TRBV11-2	CASRPSTGGSSEKLFF	TGTGCCAGCAGACCATCGACAGGGGGCAGCTCTGAAAAACTGTTTTTT
TRBJ1-1	.	13	few	TRBV6-2/TRBV6-3	CASKAVMNTEAFF	TGTGCCAGCAAGGCAGTCATGAACACTGAAGCTTTCTTT
TRBJ2-1	.	15	many	TRBV20-1	CSARDLEGAVNEQFF	TGCAGTGCTAGAGATCTGGAGGGGGCGGTCAATGAGCAGTTCTTC
TRBJ2-7	TRBD2	15	many	TRBV5-1	CASSFLAGGDYEQYF	TGCGCCAGCAGCTTTCTAGCGGGGGGGGACTACGAGCAGTACTTC
TRBJ1-4	.	14	few	TRBV12-3/TRBV12-4	CASSSGGGDEKLFF	TGTGCCAGCAGTTCGGGCGGAGGGGATGAAAAACTGTTTTTT
TRBJ1-4	.	13	many	TRBV30	CAWSVQGGEKLFF	TGTGCCTGGAGTGTACAGGGCGGCGAAAAACTGTTTTTT
TRBJ2-3	TRBD1	13	many	TRBV2	CASRVQGVHTQYF	TGTGCCAGCAGGGTTCAGGGGGTACATACGCAGTATTTT
TRBJ2-3	.	14	many	TRBV7-3	CASSAGQQGDTQYF	TGTGCCAGCAGCGCTGGACAGCAGGGGGATACGCAGTATTTT